Listed below are T cell receptor beta chains from one sample, sequenced in a study of control samples from healthy donors and cancer patients. Profiled with immunoSEQ multiplex PCR; TCRdb holds only in-frame clones, not every one. Altogether 160,000 or so clones are present, about 93% being singletons, with the ten largest covering under 2.5%. Sample: blood. The source is a man aged 50 or older in good health. The conserved cysteine and the conserved F or W are not part of the CDR3 here.

TRBV6-5	TRBJ2-7	14	ASSYSYRMSSYEQY
TRBV20-1	TRBJ1-2	11	SASEQGFYGYT
TRBV5-6	TRBJ1-2	11	ASSFSKLPNYT
TRBV7-9	TRBJ1-2	12	ASSLGGHNYGYT
TRBV9	TRBJ2-7	12	ASSAIALSYEQY
TRBV28	TRBJ2-4	13	ASSPTVVAKNIQY
TRBV28	TRBJ2-7	12	ASSINGHQGGQY
TRBV28	TRBJ2-5	13	ASLGLGTAQETQY
TRBV28	TRBJ1-6	12	ASSTGGGNSPLH
TRBV6-6	TRBJ2-1	13	ASSRLAGAGNEQF
TRBV18	TRBJ2-7	15	ASSPSGLAGTTGEQY
TRBV28	TRBJ2-3	12	ASRSSAGTDTQY
TRBV11-2	TRBJ2-7	12	ASSQPTSSYEQY
TRBV4-1	TRBJ2-2	13	ASSQGVRGTGELF
TRBV19	TRBJ2-5	12	ASSNLDRRETQY
TRBV5-1	TRBJ2-5	9	ASSIQETQY
TRBV6-4	TRBJ2-2	13	ASSASGSGTGELF
TRBV9	TRBJ2-6	16	ASSARDRASPGANVLT
TRBV5-4	TRBJ1-1	13	ASSLAVGGFTEAF
TRBV28	TRBJ1-1	13	ASSLSTVGGREAF
TRBV28	TRBJ2-5	13	ASSPGLAGAETQY
TRBV19	TRBJ2-1	12	ASSRLAAGNEQF
TRBV9	TRBJ2-6	12	ASSLSSGANVLT
TRBV28	TRBJ1-5	14	ASRARQAGGNQPQH
TRBV24-1	TRBJ2-3	12	ATSDSGAADTQY
TRBV10-3	TRBJ1-2	14	AISESTGQRNYGYT
TRBV6-5	TRBJ2-7	11	AATSGGRYEQY
TRBV5-1	TRBJ2-2	14	ASREGLAGAVGELF
TRBV15	TRBJ2-5	14	ATSRGGLSDGKTQY